This note documents a single T cell receptor beta chain sequence. These data originate in a study of cytomegalovirus exposure and HLA in healthy donors. The V segment lost 7 bases and the J segment 4 bases; nucleotides outside the gene matches: 5. The CDR3 has 13 residues. From germline, CDR1 is MNHNS and CDR2 SASEGT. Data came from immunoSEQ multiplex PCR; TCRdb stores just in-frame clones and leaves some out. The sample shows around 98,000 clones, roughly 85% of them seen only once. The chain links TRBV6-1 to TRBJ1-2; TRBD1 aligns across 8 bases. The material sequenced was PBMCs. The clonotype comes from a woman aged 25 to 39 in good health and CMV-seronegative. In DNA, the CDR3 is TGTGCCAGCACCATGGGACAGGTCTATGGCTACACCTTC. Protein sequence: CASTMGQVYGYTF.